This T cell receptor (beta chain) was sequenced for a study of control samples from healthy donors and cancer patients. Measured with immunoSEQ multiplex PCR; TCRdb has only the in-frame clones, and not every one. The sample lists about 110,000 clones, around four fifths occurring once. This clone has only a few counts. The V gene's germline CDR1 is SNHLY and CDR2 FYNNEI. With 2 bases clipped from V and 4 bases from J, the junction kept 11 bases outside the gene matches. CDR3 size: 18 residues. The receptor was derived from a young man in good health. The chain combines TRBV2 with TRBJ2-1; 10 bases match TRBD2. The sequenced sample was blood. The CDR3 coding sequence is TGTGCCAGCAGTGAACGGCAGCGGGGGGGCCAGGAGTACAATGAGCAGTTCTTC. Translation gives CASSERQRGGQEYNEQFF. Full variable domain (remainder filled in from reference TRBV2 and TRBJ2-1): EPEVTQTPSHQVTQMGQEVILRCVPISNHLYFYWYRQILGQKVEFLVSFYNNEISEKSEIFDDQFSVERPDGSNFTLKIRSTKLEDSAMYFCASSERQRGGQEYNEQFFGPGTRLTVL.